The following is a T cell receptor beta chain sequence with its context. Its antigen is unknown. The entry originates in a study of shared clonotypes between healthy human individuals. The wider study: Each donor had three CD4 naive, three CD4 memory, two CD8 naive and one CD8 memory plate.

General observations from the study: Memory subsets had estimated richness that was generally smaller than that of naive subsets. About 5% of naive CD4 clonotypes were shared across a few donors.

Naive CD8 cells, CD45RO-negative and positively selected for CCR7, excluded terminally differentiated effector memory CD45RA+ cells. This CDR3 spans 15 amino acids. Trimming took off 7 bases at V and 0 bases at J, with 15 bases between the two ends. CDR1 and CDR2 (germline): MDHEN, SYDVKM. The assay was immunoSEQ multiplex PCR, and TCRdb's table has in-frame clones only and misses some. The sample yields around 1.9 million clones, 85% to 95% seen once. The specimen was naive CD8+ T cells from PBMCs. This TCR came from a young man in good health. Some clones in this sample may be carry-over from other donors' samples. The chain is built from TRBV28 and TRBJ1-2; maybe TRBD1 (6 bases). CDR3 nucleotides: TGTGCCAGCAAGGTACAGGGCCGGACTAACTATGGCTACACCTTC. Residues: CASKVQGRTNYGYTF.